This passage covers 10 T cell receptor beta chains from one sample sequenced in a study of blood T cells in healthy people across ages. Through a sample-barcoded 5' primer and a J-beta primer mix, a second PCR was run for roughly 6 to 11 cycles. TCRdb redid the calling of the 5' RACE reads with MiXCR, one entry per CDR3 protein. The sample has approximately 680,000 distinct CDR3 sequences, about 30% seen once. Material: blood. Receptors originate from a woman aged 80 or over in good health.

This clonotype has ten or more counts. This chain uses TRBV20-1 with TRBJ2-7; TRBD1 agrees at 7 bases. The junction had 11 bases not matched to a gene; V was cut back by 3 bases and J by 0 bases. Germline V gives CDR1 DFQATT, CDR2 SNEGSKA (reference sequence). The CDR3 is made up of 16 amino acids. The CDR3 loop reads CSASFQGVDFSYEQYF. CDR3 sequence (DNA): TGCAGTGCTAGCTTCCAGGGGGTGGACTTCTCCTACGAGCAGTACTTC.

This clonotype was seen repeatedly, ten times or more. The rearrangement links TRBV5-1 to TRBJ2-1; 11 positions match TRBD1. The ends lost 4 bases at V and 3 bases at J; junction bases unmatched: 12. Germline CDR1 is SGHRS and CDR2 is YFSETQ. The CDR3 has 18 amino acids. The CDR3 reads CASSPVPSGTGGYNEQFF. The CDR3 bases are TGCGCCAGCAGCCCCGTTCCCTCCGGGACAGGGGGCTACAATGAGCAGTTCTTC.

This clonotype showed up many times. The chain joins TRBV27 to TRBJ1-1; D gene ambiguous. In germline, CDR1 is MNHEY, CDR2 SMNVEV (reference sequence). Between the trimmed V and J ends, which lost 6 bases and 4 bases, there was a span of 15 bases. There are 14 residues in the CDR3. This chain's CDR3 is CASSGSGFGTEAFF. The CDR3 bases are TGTGCCAGCAGCGGTAGCGGATTTGGCACTGAAGCTTTCTTT.

Concerning this clonotype: A clone one base away is much larger, so this may be a read error. The chain joins TRBV7-8 to TRBJ2-7; D is undetermined. The CDR3 is 12 amino acids. The V end was cut by 5 bases, the J end by 2 bases, with 7 bases between. Germline V lookup: CDR1 SGHVS, CDR2 FQNEAQ. The CDR3 is CASSTRPYEQYF. The DNA of the CDR3 is TGTGCCAGCAGCACCCGGCCCTACGAGCAGTACTTC. Full variable domain (remainder filled in from reference TRBV7-8 and TRBJ2-7): GAGVSQSPRYKVAKRGQDVALRCDPISGHVSLFWYQQALGQGPEFLTYFQNEAQLDKSGLPSDRFFAERPEGSVSTLKIQRTQQEDSAVYLCASSTRPYEQYFGPGTRLTVT.

Details on this clonotype: A read error may explain this, as a much larger clone is one base away. This CDR3 is missing its conserved last phenylalanine or tryptophan, likely due to a read error. The V call is TRBV7-8, the J call TRBJ2-1; 10 bases align to TRBD2. CDR1 SGHVS and CDR2 FQNEAQ come from the germline V gene. This CDR3 spans 18 amino acids. Unmatched junction bases numbered 12, after V lost 5 bases and J lost 2 bases. DNA for the CDR3: TGTGCCAGCAGCCCACTGAGCCTAGCGGGGGCCACCTACAATGAGCAGTTCTGC. Its translation is CASSPLSLAGATYNEQFC.

The chain carries TRBV29-1 and TRBJ1-6; 8 positions agree with TRBD1. This CDR3 has 13 amino acids. Germline trimming cut 7 bases from V and 10 bases from J; bases unmatched to any gene: 9. From germline, CDR1 is SQVTM and CDR2 ANQGSEA. DNA of the CDR3: TGCAGCGCAAAGACAGGGGATCGATCACCCCTCCACTTT. Translating gives CSAKTGDRSPLHF.

This clonotype has ten or more counts. A much larger clone lies one base from this, so it may be a read error. This chain connects TRBV5-6 to TRBJ2-7, with D possibly matching TRBD1 (5 bases). The V end was cut by 3 bases, the J end by 4 bases, with 17 bases between. This CDR3 region has 15 residues. CDR1 and CDR2 from the germline V gene are SGHDT and YYEEEE. CDR3: CASSSFRAGWYEQYF. CDR3 coding DNA: TGTGCCAGCAGCTCCTTCAGGGCTGGATGGTACGAGCAGTACTTC.

At least ten counts were recorded for this clonotype. The chain carries TRBV7-9 and TRBJ2-1; 8 bases fit TRBD2. The CDR3 has 18 amino acids. Looked up from germline, CDR1 is SEHNR and CDR2 is FQNEAQ (reference sequence). The ends lost 5 bases at V and 5 bases at J; junction bases unmatched: 17. The CDR3 nucleotides read TGTGCCAGCAGCCCACGACGAGGTACCGGGACTAGTAACAATGAGCAGTTCTTC. Translation: CASSPRRGTGTSNNEQFF.

Turning to this clonotype: It may be a read error: a sequence one base away is much more abundant. The chain recombines TRBV10-3 with TRBJ1-4; D ambiguous. The CDR3 is 16 residues long. The germline V gene encodes CDR1 ENHRY and CDR2 SYGVKD. This CDR3 is CAISDGGRETNEELFF. The DNA of the CDR3 is TGTGCCATCAGTGACGGCGGACGAGAAACTAATGAAGAACTGTTTTTT.

On this clonotype: A much larger clone sits a single nucleotide away, making a read error possible. The chain uses TRBV3-1 and TRBJ2-7; unclear D gene. V lost 0 bases and J 7 bases, leaving 10 bases between the germline ends. This CDR3 contains 13 residues. In germline, CDR1 is LGHDT, CDR2 YNNKEL (reference sequence). This CDR3 is CASSQDSWWEQYF. CDR3 coding DNA: TGTGCCAGCAGCCAAGACAGTTGGTGGGAGCAGTACTTC.